The next 5 T cell receptor beta chains were all read from a single sample in a study of sequential checkpoint blockade in melanoma (dated by TCRdb to the late 2010s). The sample's treatment or condition label, in plain terms: randomized to nivolumab then ipilimumab (arm A) or the reverse (arm B). The library was made by the immunoSEQ multiplex PCR assay. TCRdb carries this immuneACCESS record with in-frame sequences only. Its versions omit some clonotypes, under half of them owing to an unresolved V gene in the studies checked, with the rest unexplained. The sample table shows 9,000 to 15,000 clones, and about 80% are seen once. The biggest ten clones account for around half of the sample. The material was CD8+ T cells sorted from blood (inferred from file names), obtained from a patient given nivolumab and ipilimumab in sequence. The receptor source for this set is a human donor with melanoma.

The chain couples TRBV30 to TRBJ1-5; 8 bases line up with TRBD1. V was pared by 1 base and J by 6 bases, with 5 bases of the junction left unmatched. This CDR3 spans 14 amino acids. The germline gives CDR1 GTSNPN, CDR2 SVGIG (reference sequence). The CDR3 DNA reads TGTGCCTGGAGTGGGGGACAGGTAGGTCAGCCCCAGCATTTT. It translates to CAWSGGQVGQPQHF.

The rearrangement joins TRBV27 to TRBJ1-6; TRBD1 matches 7 bases. Germline values: CDR1 MNHEY, CDR2 SMNVEV (reference sequence). This CDR3 spans 22 amino acids. V dropped 8 bases and J dropped 5; count of bases not matched to a gene: 30. CDR3 DNA sequence: TGTGCCAGCGGGCCCCCGGGACAGAAAACAGAAGGCCCCACATATCATAATTCACCCCTCCACTTT. This translates into CASGPPGQKTEGPTYHNSPLHF.

The V call is TRBV29-1, the J call TRBJ2-1, with D possibly TRBD1 on 6 matching bases. This CDR3 is built from 12 residues. The V gene lost 6 bases and the J gene lost 4 bases, with 10 bases spanning the gap. Looked up from germline, CDR1 is SQVTM and CDR2 is ANQGSEA. CDR3: CSVLDSYNEQFF. The CDR3 coding sequence is TGCAGCGTCCTGGACAGTTACAATGAGCAGTTCTTC.

V is TRBV29-1 and J is TRBJ2-3; 10 bases are a match to TRBD2. In germline, CDR1 is SQVTM, CDR2 ANQGSEA. Unmatched junction bases numbered 4, after V lost 6 bases and J lost 4 bases. The CDR3 sequence is 13 residues long. This chain's CDR3 is CSVLAGGPDTQYF. Written as DNA, the CDR3 is TGCAGCGTCTTAGCGGGGGGCCCAGATACGCAGTATTTT.

Worth noting for this clone: One junction end does not reproduce the germline sequence, and a read error may be involved. Additional DNA sequences in this sample encode the identical CDR3. The chain links TRBV7-9 to TRBJ1-6; TRBD1 aligns across 7 bases. The CDR3 contains 14 residues. Germline V CDR1 and CDR2: SEHNR, FQNEAQ (reference sequence). CDR3 in amino acids: CASSADRANSPLHF. Here the CDR3 DNA reads TGTGCCAGCAGCGCAGACAGGGCTAATTCCCCCCTCCACTTT.